A selection of T cell receptor beta chains follows, all from one sample in a study of T-cell memory formation after mild COVID-19. TCRdb ran MiXCR on the 5' RACE reads and lists one entry per CDR3 protein. The sample yields around 500,000 distinct CDR3 sequences, around a sixth seen once. Sequences were obtained from PBMCs or a T cell subset sorted from them (not recorded which). The receptors were sampled from an adult woman who had mild COVID-19 (a few samples of this study predate the infection). Cell type and time point are not known. CDR3s include the opening cysteine and the closing phenylalanine or tryptophan. D genes are given only for firm matches. Not all rows give a size; the values are once, few, many and, for expanded clones, a class.

v_gene	abundance	j_gene	d_gene	CDR3nt	CDR3aa
TRBV27	-	TRBJ2-7	TRBD2	TGTGCCAGCAGTTCGGCGACTAGCGCTTACTACGAGCAGTACTTC	CASSSATSAYYEQYF
TRBV18	-	TRBJ2-7	TRBD1	TGTGCCAGCTCACCAGCGACAGGGATACTTTACGAGCAGTACTTC	CASSPATGILYEQYF
TRBV9	-	TRBJ2-2	-	TGTGCCAGCAGCCCCCGCACAGGGCTCACCGGGGAGCTGTTTTTT	CASSPRTGLTGELFF
TRBV6-5	many	TRBJ2-1	-	TGTGCCAGCAGTTTGCCGGGGCCAGGGAGGTACAATGAGCAGTTCTTC	CASSLPGPGRYNEQFF
TRBV6-1	few	TRBJ2-5	TRBD2	TGTGCCAGCCGGGAGGCCGGTGGGACCCAGTACTTC	CASREAGGTQYF
TRBV6-5	-	TRBJ1-1	-	TGTGCCAGCATTAGAGACAAGAACACTGAAGCTTTCTTT	CASIRDKNTEAFF
TRBV20-1	-	TRBJ2-3	TRBD1	TGCAGTGCTAGAGATTCGAGGGGGCAGGATACGCAGTATTTT	CSARDSRGQDTQYF
TRBV30	-	TRBJ1-5	-	TGTGCCTGGAGTTGGAGTACCAATCAGCCCCAGCATTTT	CAWSWSTNQPQHF
TRBV7-2	-	TRBJ2-7	-	TGTGCCAGCAGCTTAGTCGCAGGGGCCTCCTACGAGCAGTACTTC	CASSLVAGASYEQYF
TRBV5-1	few	TRBJ1-1	-	TGCGCCAGCAGACGCGGGGGCGGCTTCCCAGATAACACTGAAGCTTTCTTT	CASRRGGGFPDNTEAFF
TRBV20-1	few	TRBJ1-4	-	TGCAGTGCTAGGAAGGGTGAAAAACTGTTTTTT	CSARKGEKLFF
TRBV18	few	TRBJ1-1	TRBD1	TGTGCCAGCTCACCGGAGGGGGCAGAGAACACTGAAGCTTTCTTT	CASSPEGAENTEAFF
TRBV4-3	many	TRBJ1-5	-	TGCGCCAGCAGCCAAGAGCAGGGGAACAATCAGCCCCAGCATTTT	CASSQEQGNNQPQHF
TRBV18	-	TRBJ2-5	-	TGTGCCAGCTCACCATCACAGCAAGAGACCCAGTACTTC	CASSPSQQETQYF
TRBV29-1	few	TRBJ1-5	-	TGCAGCGTTGAATTGGGGGGGAATAGCAATCAGCCCCAGCATTTT	CSVELGGNSNQPQHF
TRBV29-1	few	TRBJ2-1	-	TGCAGCGTGGACGGAGGGGCGAAGGTGTACAATGAGCAGTTCTTC	CSVDGGAKVYNEQFF
TRBV7-6	few	TRBJ2-5	-	TGTGCCAGCAGCTTAATGTGGCAGAACGCAGAGACCCAGTACTTC	CASSLMWQNAETQYF
TRBV20-1	-	TRBJ2-5	TRBD1	TGCAGTGCTAGTCGGGGACAGATACCTCATGGGACCCAGTACTTC	CSASRGQIPHGTQYF
TRBV18	few	TRBJ2-1	TRBD2	TGTGCCAGCTCACCTCCCGGGGGGAGCAGCGGGAGGCCAACCTCCTACAATGAGCAGTTCTTC	CASSPPGGSSGRPTSYNEQFF
TRBV3-1	many	TRBJ1-2	-	TGTGCCAGCAGCCCGGACAGTAACTATGGCTACACCTTC	CASSPDSNYGYTF
TRBV7-2	-	TRBJ2-1	-	TGTGCCAGCTCGAGCGGCCCTGCCTACAATGAGCAGTTCTTC	CASSSGPAYNEQFF
TRBV30	-	TRBJ1-1	-	TGTGCCTGGAGCGACCGGAACACTGAAGCTTTCTTT	CAWSDRNTEAFF
TRBV7-9	-	TRBJ2-5	TRBD1	TGTGCCAGCAGCTTAGGGGACAGGGATCCGGAGACCCAGTACTTC	CASSLGDRDPETQYF
TRBV20-1	few	TRBJ2-2	-	TGCAGTGCTAGAGACTCCACTAACCACCGCGGGGAGCTGTTTTTT	CSARDSTNHRGELFF
TRBV11-2	few	TRBJ2-3	TRBD2	TGTGCCAGCAGCTTTACTAGCGGGGCTAGCACAGATACGCAGTATTTT	CASSFTSGASTDTQYF
TRBV12-3/TRBV12-4	few	TRBJ2-5	-	TGTGCCAGCAGTTCCGGGAACATCCAAGAGACCCAGTACTTC	CASSSGNIQETQYF
TRBV20-1	-	TRBJ1-2	-	TGCAGTGCCAGGAATCCTTCTAACTATGGCTACACCTTC	CSARNPSNYGYTF
TRBV14	few	TRBJ2-3	TRBD2	TGTGCCAGCAGCCAAGGTCTAGCGGGGCCAGGTACGCAGTATTTT	CASSQGLAGPGTQYF
TRBV7-2	few	TRBJ1-3	-	TGTGCCAGCAGCTCTAGCCCCCGGCGAGCGGGAAACACCATATATTTT	CASSSSPRRAGNTIYF
TRBV28	few	TRBJ2-1	-	TGTGCCAGCAGTTCCCCAGGGGCGGTGGGAAACATCGACAATGAGCAGTTCTTC	CASSSPGAVGNIDNEQFF
TRBV7-9	few	TRBJ2-1	TRBD2	TGTGCCAGCAGCCTACGGGCGGGACTAGCGGGAGACAATGAGCAGTTCTTC	CASSLRAGLAGDNEQFF
TRBV24-1	few	TRBJ2-1	TRBD1	TGTGCCACCAGTGACGCCGAGGGACAGGGGGCGGGGAATGAGCAGTTCTTC	CATSDAEGQGAGNEQFF
TRBV11-1	-	TRBJ2-5	-	TGTGCCAGCAGCGTTGGGAGGATCCAGTACTTC	CASSVGRIQYF
TRBV5-6	few	TRBJ1-4	-	TGTGCCAGCAGCTTGTTAGGGCAGCGGAATGAAAAACTGTTTTTT	CASSLLGQRNEKLFF
TRBV12-3/TRBV12-4	-	TRBJ1-1	-	TGTGCCAGCAGTTTAGCAGCGACAGGTTTCTTGAACACTGAAGCTTTCTTT	CASSLAATGFLNTEAFF
TRBV20-1	-	TRBJ2-1	-	TGCAGTGCTAGAATAAGATCCTCCTACAATGAGCAGTTCTTC	CSARIRSSYNEQFF
TRBV7-6	-	TRBJ2-7	-	TGTGCCAGCAGCTTATCGGCAGGTGACTCCTACGAGCAGTACTTC	CASSLSAGDSYEQYF
TRBV18	-	TRBJ2-1	TRBD2	TGTGCCAGCTCACCACGAGTGACAGCGGGGGGAAATGAGCAGTTCTTC	CASSPRVTAGGNEQFF
TRBV7-9	few	TRBJ2-7	-	TGTGCCAGCAGCTGGAGTTCCTACGAGCAGTACTTC	CASSWSSYEQYF
TRBV7-3	-	TRBJ1-2	TRBD1	TGTGCCAGCAGCGTCTCGGGACAGGGTCCCTATGGCTACACCTTC	CASSVSGQGPYGYTF
TRBV6-5	-	TRBJ1-6	TRBD1	TGTGCCAGCAGTTACTTCCAGGGGGATTCACCCCTCCACTTT	CASSYFQGDSPLHF
TRBV15	-	TRBJ1-2	TRBD1	TGTGCCACCAGCAGCCTCGGGACAGGGGCTTCCTACGGCTACACCTTC	CATSSLGTGASYGYTF
TRBV5-1	few	TRBJ2-3	-	TGCGCCAGCAGCTTGGCCGCTATGGGAATTCTCACAGATACGCAGTATTTT	CASSLAAMGILTDTQYF
TRBV7-7	few	TRBJ2-5	-	TGTGCCAGCAGCTTAGAGAAGGGTATCGCCCAGTACTTC	CASSLEKGIAQYF
TRBV5-1	-	TRBJ1-4	TRBD1	TGCGCCAGCTCCTCCGGGACAGTGAATGAAAAACTGTTTTTT	CASSSGTVNEKLFF
TRBV12-3/TRBV12-4	-	TRBJ2-7	TRBD2	TGTGCCAGCAGTCCCCCAACCGGGACTAGTTCCCACGAGCAGTACTTC	CASSPPTGTSSHEQYF
TRBV5-1	-	TRBJ2-3	TRBD2	TGCGCCAGCAGCGTAGCGGGAGGGCCGGCAGATACGCAGTATTTT	CASSVAGGPADTQYF
TRBV18	-	TRBJ2-3	-	TGTGCCAGCTCACCCCTTTCCGGTGGCACAGATACGCAGTATTTT	CASSPLSGGTDTQYF
TRBV6-5	few	TRBJ1-1	-	TGTGCCAGCAGTTACGCAGTGCGGGGGGGCACTGAAGCTTTCTTT	CASSYAVRGGTEAFF
TRBV4-1	-	TRBJ1-5	-	TGCGCCAGCAGCCAAGTTAGCAATCAGCCCCAGCATTTT	CASSQVSNQPQHF
TRBV5-1	few	TRBJ2-7	TRBD1	TGCGCCAGCAGCCCCGGACAGGTGATATACGAGCAGTACTTC	CASSPGQVIYEQYF
TRBV29-1	few	TRBJ2-5	TRBD2	TGCAGCGTGGGAGACAGGGGACTAGCGGGAAGAGAGACCCAGTACTTC	CSVGDRGLAGRETQYF
TRBV21-1	few	TRBJ2-1	-	TGTGCCAGCAGCAAAGGGGCCAGGGGACACAATGAGCAGTTCTTC	CASSKGARGHNEQFF
TRBV19	-	TRBJ2-2	-	TGTGCCAGTAGTTTCAGGGTGGCCGGGGAGCTGTTTTTT	CASSFRVAGELFF
TRBV7-9	-	TRBJ1-1	-	TGTGCCAGCAGCTGGAACCGGGGACTCACTGAAGCTTTCTTT	CASSWNRGLTEAFF
TRBV20-1	-	TRBJ2-3	TRBD2	TGCAGTGCTATGGGACTACCTCGCACAGATACGCAGTATTTT	CSAMGLPRTDTQYF
TRBV11-2	few	TRBJ2-2	TRBD1	TGTGCCAGCAGCTGGGGGACAGGAAACACCGGGGAGCTGTTTTTT	CASSWGTGNTGELFF
TRBV18	-	TRBJ2-5	-	TGTGCCAGCTCACCACCGGGCAAAGAGACCCAGTACTTC	CASSPPGKETQYF
TRBV12-3/TRBV12-4	-	TRBJ2-5	-	TGTGCCAGCAGTTTAGGAGCAGGGCCTGAGACCCAGTACTTC	CASSLGAGPETQYF